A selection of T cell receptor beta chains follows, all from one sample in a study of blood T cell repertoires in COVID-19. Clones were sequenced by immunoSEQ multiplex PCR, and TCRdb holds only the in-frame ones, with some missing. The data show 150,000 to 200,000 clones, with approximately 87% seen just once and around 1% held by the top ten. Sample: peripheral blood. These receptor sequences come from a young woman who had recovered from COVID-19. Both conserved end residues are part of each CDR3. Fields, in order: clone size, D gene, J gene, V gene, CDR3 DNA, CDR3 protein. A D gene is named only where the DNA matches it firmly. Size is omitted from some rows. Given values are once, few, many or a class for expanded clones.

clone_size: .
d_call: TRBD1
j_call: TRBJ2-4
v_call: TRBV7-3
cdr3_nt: TGTGCCAGCAGCCCCCGCAGGACAGGGTTGAAAAACATTCAGTACTTC
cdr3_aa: CASSPRRTGLKNIQYF

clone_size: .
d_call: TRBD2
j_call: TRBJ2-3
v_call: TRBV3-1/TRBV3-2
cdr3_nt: TGTGCCAGCAGCCAAGGAGCTTCTAGCGGGGCCCGAGATACGCAGTATTTT
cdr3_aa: CASSQGASSGARDTQYF

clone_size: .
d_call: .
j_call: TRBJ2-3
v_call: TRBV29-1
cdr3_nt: TGCAGCGTTGAAGCGAATGGCGGGGATACGCAGTATTTT
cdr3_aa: CSVEANGGDTQYF

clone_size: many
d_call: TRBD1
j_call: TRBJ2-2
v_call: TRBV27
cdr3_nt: TGTGCCAGCAGCCCCCCCCTTGTGGGACAGGGGTTAACCGGGGAGCTGTTTTTT
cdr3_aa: CASSPPLVGQGLTGELFF

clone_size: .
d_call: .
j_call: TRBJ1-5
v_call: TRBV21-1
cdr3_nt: TGTGCCAGCAGCGCCGGGACAGGAAGCAATCAGCCCCAGCATTTT
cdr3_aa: CASSAGTGSNQPQHF

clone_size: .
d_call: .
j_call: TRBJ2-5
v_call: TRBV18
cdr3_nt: TGTGCCAGCTCACCAATTCAGGGCGGCCAAGAGACCCAGTACTTC
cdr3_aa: CASSPIQGGQETQYF

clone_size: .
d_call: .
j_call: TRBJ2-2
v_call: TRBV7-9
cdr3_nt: TGTGCCAGCAGCTTAGTGGGCAGAAACACCGGGGAGCTGTTTTTT
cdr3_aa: CASSLVGRNTGELFF

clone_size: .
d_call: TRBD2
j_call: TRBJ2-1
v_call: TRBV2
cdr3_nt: TGTGCCAGCAGTCGACTAGCGGGGGCCTGGAATGAGCAGTTCTTC
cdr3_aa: CASSRLAGAWNEQFF

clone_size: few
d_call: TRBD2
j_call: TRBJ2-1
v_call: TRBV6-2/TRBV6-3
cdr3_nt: TGTGCCAGCAGTTACGCCCGTAGCGGGAGTGATGAGCAGTTCTTC
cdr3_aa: CASSYARSGSDEQFF

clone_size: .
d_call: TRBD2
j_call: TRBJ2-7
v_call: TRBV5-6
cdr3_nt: TGTGCCAGCAGCCAGTCGGGGGGAGAGCAGTACTTC
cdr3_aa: CASSQSGGEQYF